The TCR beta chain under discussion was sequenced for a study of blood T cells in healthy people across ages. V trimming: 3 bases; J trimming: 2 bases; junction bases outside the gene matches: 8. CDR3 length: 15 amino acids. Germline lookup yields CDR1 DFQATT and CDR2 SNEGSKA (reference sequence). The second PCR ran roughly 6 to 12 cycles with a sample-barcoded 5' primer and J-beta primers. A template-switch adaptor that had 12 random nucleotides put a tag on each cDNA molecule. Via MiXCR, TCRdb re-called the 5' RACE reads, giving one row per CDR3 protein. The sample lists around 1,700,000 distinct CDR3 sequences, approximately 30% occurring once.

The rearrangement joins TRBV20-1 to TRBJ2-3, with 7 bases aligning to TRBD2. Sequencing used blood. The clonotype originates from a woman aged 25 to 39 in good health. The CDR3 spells CSASRPSGPTDTQYF. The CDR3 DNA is TGCAGTGCTAGTCGACCTAGCGGCCCCACAGATACGCAGTATTTT.